The source of this T cell receptor beta chain is a study of T cell changes during pregnancy in multiple sclerosis. With 6 bases clipped from V and 2 bases from J, the junction kept 9 bases outside the gene matches. In germline, CDR1 is SNHLY, CDR2 FYNNEI. The CDR3 length is 15 residues. TCRdb's copy holds only in-frame clones and misses some; the assay was immunoSEQ multiplex PCR. The table includes some 60,000 clones, approximately 90% detected once. The rearrangement uses TRBV2 and TRBJ2-7; 8 bases line up with TRBD1. Source: CD4+ T cells from peripheral blood mononuclear cells, taken in the third trimester of pregnancy. This clonotype was obtained from a female donor with multiple sclerosis, enrolled in a pregnancy study. CDR3 loop: CASSRDRGRTYEQYF. CDR3 in DNA: TGTGCCAGCAGCCGCGACAGGGGTCGAACCTACGAGCAGTACTTC.